Below are 8 T cell receptor beta chains sequenced from a single sample in a study of OX40 agonist ivuxolimab in advanced cancers. Only in-frame clones appear in the TCRdb table, and some are missing; sequencing was by immunoSEQ multiplex PCR. The sample has under 90,000 clones; 90% are singletons. The sample was CD4+ or CD8+ T cells sorted from blood, taken in a trial of the OX40 agonist ivuxolimab. These receptors were taken from an adult with an advanced solid tumor such as melanoma, head and neck, liver or kidney cancer.

The V gene is TRBV27, the J gene TRBJ1-1; perhaps TRBD1 as D (5 bases). In germline, CDR1 is MNHEY, CDR2 SMNVEV (reference sequence). The CDR3 has 15 residues. Trimming took 3 bases from V and 4 from J, leaving 15 bases between them. CDR3 protein: CASSFGGGRGTEAFF. The CDR3 region has the DNA TGTGCCAGCAGTTTCGGGGGGGGTCGGGGCACTGAAGCTTTCTTT.

The chain links TRBV28 to TRBJ2-6; 8 bases line up with TRBD2. The CDR3 contains 16 residues. Germline trimming cut 6 bases from V and 2 bases from J; bases unmatched to any gene: 6. Per germline, CDR1 MDHEN and CDR2 SYDVKM. Written as DNA, the CDR3 is TGTGCCAGCAGGTCGACGGGGGGGACTGGGGCCAACGTCCTGACTTTC. This encodes CASRSTGGTGANVLTF. Variable domain in full (rest from reference TRBV28 and TRBJ2-6): DVKVTQSSRYLVKRTGEKVFLECVQDMDHENMFWYRQDPGLGLRLIYFSYDVKMKEKGDIPEGYSVSREKKERFSLILESASTNQTSMYLCASRSTGGTGANVLTFGAGSRLTVL.

The V gene is TRBV28, the J gene TRBJ1-1; the match to TRBD1 covers 9 bases. The trim removed 7 bases at V and 1 base at J, leaving 7 bases unmatched. CDR1 and CDR2 (germline): MDHEN, SYDVKM. The CDR3 is made up of 15 amino acids. The CDR3 bases are TGTGCCAGCACTTCACAGGGGGCAGGGAACACTGAAGCTTTCTTT. It specifies CASTSQGAGNTEAFF.

This rearrangement joins TRBV4-3 to TRBJ2-3; 8 nucleotides align to TRBD2. This CDR3 is built from 17 residues. The J segment lost 4 bases and the V segment lost 1 base, leaving 10 bases of the junction unmatched. Per germline, CDR1 LGHNA and CDR2 YSLEER. The CDR3 region is CASSQGGGGRNPDTQYF. CDR3 sequence (DNA): TGCGCCAGCAGCCAAGGTGGCGGGGGGCGAAATCCAGATACGCAGTATTTT.

The chain uses TRBV19 and TRBJ2-2; tentatively, D is TRBD1 or TRBD2 (5 bases each). With 5 bases removed from V and 3 bases from J, the gap between germline ends came to 13 bases. The CDR3 covers 15 residues. Germline V gene data show CDR1 as LNHDA and CDR2 as SQIVND (reference sequence). CDR3 nucleotides: TGTGCCAGTAGTCCGTGGGACGGCGACACCGGGGAGCTGTTTTTT. Translated: CASSPWDGDTGELFF.

The rearrangement links TRBV10-3 to TRBJ1-4, with D possibly being TRBD1 (5 bases). This CDR3 has 15 amino acids. Trimming cost V 0 bases and J 8 bases, with 13 bases left between them. Germline V gene data show CDR1 as ENHRY and CDR2 as SYGVKD. CDR3 amino acids: CAISESGGVTEKLFF. Here the CDR3 DNA reads TGTGCCATCAGTGAGTCGGGAGGGGTAACGGAAAAACTGTTTTTT.

This chain uses TRBV28 with TRBJ1-5; 8 nucleotides line up with TRBD1. CDR1 MDHEN and CDR2 SYDVKM come from the germline V gene. The CDR3 runs to 15 residues. V lost 4 bases to trimming and J lost 1 base; unmatched junction nucleotides: 3. CDR3 nucleotides: TGTGCCAGCAGTTGGACAGGGCAAAGCAATCAGCCCCAGCATTTT. Its translation: CASSWTGQSNQPQHF.

This sequence joins TRBV5-8 and TRBJ1-1, with no clear D. The germline V gene has CDR1 SGHTS and CDR2 YDEGEE. This CDR3 has 13 amino acids. With 0 bases removed from V and 5 bases from J, the gap between germline ends came to 8 bases. The CDR3 DNA sequence: TGTGCCAGCAGCTTGGCCCTGTGGACTGAAGCTTTCTTT. It encodes CASSLALWTEAFF.